The sequence of this T cell receptor beta chain was determined in a study of blood T cell repertoires in COVID-19 (TCRdb year 2020). Study-level background: Collaborator samples came from the United States, Italy and Spain and covered acute and convalescent phases of COVID-19. The material from the prospective study consisted of cDNA or gDNA derived from T cells, B-cell-depleted T cells, or PBMCs. The dataset comprised deeply sampled blood TCRbeta repertoires from subjects exposed to, actively infected with, or recovered from COVID-19. The repertoires were released in a freely available public database intended as a resource for research on the immune response to SARS-CoV-2. Samples were obtained from the ongoing ImmuneRACE study (first 160 participants) and from 1,000 to 1,500 subjects provided by 6 global collaborators. The sample metadata nearly always contained a de-identified subject ID, COVID-19 status, age in years and sex. HLA class I and class II types, where available, came from metadata supplied by the sample provider rather than from assay-based typing.

To note about this clone: This receptor's antigen is unknown. One base away there is no much larger clone; base qualities are not given.

Points the paper makes about the study in general: How much clinical and demographic metadata was included differed by source and by participant, and the metadata was provided uncurated.

TCRbeta CDR3 regions were amplified from genomic DNA by means of the immunoSEQ Assay, a bias-controlled multiplex PCR. As for how the authors treated the data: Nucleated cell counts per sample were estimated from amplification of reference gene primers within the assay. Sequence reads were collapsed and filtered to measure the absolute abundance of every unique TCRbeta CDR3 rearrangement. For each sample, productive Simpson clonality was calculated as the square root of Simpson's diversity index across productive rearrangements. Imported from immuneACCESS, the table was reduced by TCRdb to in-frame sequences with V and J called. These copies leave out some clones; in studies compared against another copy, an unresolved V gene accounts for under half, and the cause of the remainder is not known. D and trimming come from the DNA, and the V and J calls and clone size come from that table. Here the sample has over 80,000 clones; approximately 91% occur a single time. The ten largest clones represent approximately 1.7% of the sample.

From cysteine to phenylalanine, the CDR3 is 11 amino acids long. The DNA shown is the 33-base CDR3, in frame from base 1. Trimming costs V 6 bases and J 4 bases, and their ends lie 6 bases apart. According to the germline V gene, CDR1 reads MDHEN and CDR2 reads SYDVKM. Whole blood was collected in K2EDTA tubes by collaborating institutions according to the institutions' own protocols. Collaborator samples were shipped for TCRbeta analysis as frozen whole blood, isolated PBMCs, or DNA extracted from either sample type. The sequence is built from TRBV28 and TRBJ2-5; no confident D gene assignment can be made. The sequencing input was peripheral blood. This TCR came from a man between 60 and 75 years old with acute or convalescent COVID-19. The sequence in DNA is TGTGCCAGCAGCTTCGTAGAGACCCAGTACTTC. Translated, this is CASSFVETQYF.